This T cell receptor beta chain was found in a study of cytomegalovirus exposure and HLA in healthy donors (dated by TCRdb to between 2016 and 2019). Regarding the research as a whole: The roughly 670 repertoires of the first cohort and the 95 to 150 validation repertoires were produced on the same platform, according to a later analysis. A separate validation cohort of 100 to 150 different subjects was used in addition to the roughly 700-subject first cohort. The study combined high-throughput TCR immunosequencing, statistical association of individual TCRs with disease status, and machine learning to predict cytomegalovirus infection status. The study was designed to test whether signatures of past pathogen exposure could be identified by cataloging public T cell receptors. Study-wide findings and limitations: In a later analysis, TCRs clustered in the first cohort were found to also tend to co-occur in the roughly 110 validation repertoires, with approximately 95% of cluster scores above 0. The study gave a list of roughly 150 TCR beta chains associated with cytomegalovirus. The classifier was reported to diagnose cytomegalovirus status with high specificity and sensitivity in both the original and validation cohorts. A few of the identified cytomegalovirus-associated TCR beta chains were confirmed in vitro to be specific for cytomegalovirus antigens. Across donors, most TCR sequences were observed very rarely, whereas some public TCRs were present in many individuals. The validation cohort had no HLA typing available for a later analysis, so co-occurrence within that cohort was assessed over all 120 or so repertoires. The authors suggested that the approach could potentially be generalized to other disease states and immunological phenotypes.

Libraries were prepared through the immunoSEQ multiplex PCR assay. In the authors' own workflow: To diagnose cytomegalovirus status from the catalog of TCR beta chain sequences, a statistical classification framework was built. What TCRdb holds here is the immuneACCESS table cut down to in-frame rearrangements. Part of the clones is not present; checked against another copy, under half of the missing clones reflect an unresolved V gene, and the others are unexplained. Clonal size and the V and J genes are those of that table, whereas D and trimming came from the DNA. This sample has 150,000 to 200,000 clones in its table, and 85% of those were observed once. Roughly 15% of the sample is taken by the ten largest. This clone is a singleton in its sample. Its recognized antigen is unknown. No base-level quality is on record; no much larger clone is a single base apart. The donors were included in the validation cohort of 90 to 150 subjects, a group kept apart from the 666-subject first cohort.

According to the germline V gene, CDR1 reads KGHSH and CDR2 reads LQKENI. V and J lose 3 bases and 0 bases, and a span of 12 bases separates them. Taken from cysteine to phenylalanine, the CDR3 has 16 residues. The kept DNA is CDR3 alone, 48 bases in frame from the first base. This sequence originates from a man between 18 and 35 years old in good health and CMV-seropositive. Recombination joined TRBV18 with TRBJ2-1; the D gene is perhaps TRBD1, on 6 matching bases. The sample taken for sequencing was PBMCs. The CDR3 here reads CASSPFTGSSYNEQFF. The nucleotide sequence is TGTGCCAGCTCACCCTTCACAGGGAGCTCCTACAATGAGCAGTTCTTC.